The 8 T cell receptor beta chains reported below all come from one sample, sequenced in a study of blood T cell repertoires in COVID-19. Sequenced by immunoSEQ multiplex PCR; TCRdb stores in-frame clones only, minus some. This repertoire shows 220,000 or so clones, 86% found once; its top ten account for roughly a tenth. The sample consisted of peripheral blood. The receptors stem from a woman aged 50 to 65 with COVID-19, enrolled during active disease.

The chain links TRBV2 to TRBJ1-2; D uncertain. V lost 4 bases, J lost 2 bases, and 14 bases lay in between. CDR3 length equals 15 residues. CDR1 and CDR2 from the germline V gene are SNHLY and FYNNEI. CDR3 sequence reads: CASSARGSTNYGYTF. DNA for the CDR3: TGTGCCAGCAGTGCGAGAGGCAGCACCAACTATGGCTACACCTTC.

This chain connects TRBV9 to TRBJ1-4; TRBD1 agrees at 11 bases. The CDR3 runs to 15 residues. The ends lost 0 bases at V and 8 bases at J; junction bases unmatched: 3. Germline CDR1 is SGDLS and CDR2 is YYNGEE. CDR3 loop: CASSVVGQGGEKLFF. Here the CDR3 DNA reads TGTGCCAGCAGCGTAGTGGGACAGGGGGGAGAAAAACTGTTTTTT.

This sequence joins TRBV7-2 and TRBJ2-3; 9 nucleotides match TRBD2. Unmatched junction bases numbered 9, after V lost 5 bases and J lost 6 bases. CDR3 length: 15 amino acids. The germline gives CDR1 SGHTA, CDR2 FQGNSA. The CDR3: CASSRRWLAGDTQYF. The CDR3 region has the DNA TGTGCCAGCAGCAGGAGATGGCTAGCGGGGGATACGCAGTATTTT.

This chain links TRBV10-1 with TRBJ2-3; 12 nucleotides match TRBD2. Germline V gives CDR1 WNHNN, CDR2 SYGVQD (reference sequence). Trimming at V came to 2 bases and at J to 1 base, leaving 4 bases not matched to a gene. The CDR3 length is 17 residues. In nucleotides, the CDR3 is TGCGCCAGCAGTGAGGGGACTAGCGGGCGTCGCACAGATACGCAGTATTTT. Protein sequence: CASSEGTSGRRTDTQYF.

The CDR3 DNA reads as TGTGCCAGCAGCGTACGGGGGGACCACACCGGGGAGCTGTTTTTT. Encoded protein: CASSVRGDHTGELFF. The rearrangement joins TRBV9 to TRBJ2-2; 7 bases are a match to TRBD2. J was trimmed by 3 bases and V by 1 base; bases with no gene match: 3. The CDR3 totals 15 residues. From germline, CDR1 is SGDLS and CDR2 YYNGEE.

The rearrangement links TRBV7-2 to TRBJ2-2; tentative D call: TRBD1 (5 bases). The ends were cut back, 5 bases at V and 8 bases at J, with 12 bases in the middle. The CDR3 has 13 residues. CDR1 SGHTA and CDR2 FQGNSA come from the germline V gene. The CDR3 protein is CASSLTQGGELFF. The CDR3 nucleotides are TGTGCCAGCAGCCTCACCCAGGGTGGGGAGCTGTTTTTT. Based on the CDR3 plus reference TRBV7-2 and TRBJ2-2, the full variable domain is GAGVSQSPSNKVTEKGKDVELRCDPISGHTALYWYRQSLGQGLEFLIYFQGNSAPDKSGLPSDRFSAERTGGSVSTLTIQRTQQEDSAVYLCASSLTQGGELFFGEGSRLTVL.

J is TRBJ2-1 and V is TRBV7-2; 7 positions agree with TRBD2. J was trimmed by 0 bases and V by 4 bases; bases with no gene match: 6. CDR3 length: 16 residues. Germline assignment: CDR1 SGHTA and CDR2 FQGNSA. CDR3 bases: TGTGCCAGCAGCTCCCCAGCGGGGAGCTCCTACAATGAGCAGTTCTTC. Protein product: CASSSPAGSSYNEQFF.

The chain couples TRBV12-5 to TRBJ1-5; possible D gene TRBD1, 6 bases. This CDR3 region has 16 residues. Trimming took 1 base from V and 0 from J, leaving 10 bases between them. Germline-derived CDR1 and CDR2 are LGHNT and FRNRAP. CDR3 nucleotide sequence: TGTGCTAGTGGTTTGGACAGGGCGGGTAGCAATCAGCCCCAGCATTTT. It yields the protein CASGLDRAGSNQPQHF.